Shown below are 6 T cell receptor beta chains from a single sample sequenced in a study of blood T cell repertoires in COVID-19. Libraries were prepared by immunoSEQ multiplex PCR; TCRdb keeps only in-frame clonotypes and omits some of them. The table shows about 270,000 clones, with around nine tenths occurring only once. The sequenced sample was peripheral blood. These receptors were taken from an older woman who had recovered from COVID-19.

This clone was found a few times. The CDR3 DNA reads TGTGCCAGCAGTTTAGGGGGGACAGGGGCTAACTATGGCTACACCTTC. Its translation is CASSLGGTGANYGYTF. This chain joins TRBV28 and TRBJ1-2; 10 nucleotides line up with TRBD1. J was trimmed by 0 bases and V by 2 bases; bases with no gene match: 3. CDR3 length equals 16 residues. The germline CDR1 and CDR2 sequences are MDHEN and SYDVKM.

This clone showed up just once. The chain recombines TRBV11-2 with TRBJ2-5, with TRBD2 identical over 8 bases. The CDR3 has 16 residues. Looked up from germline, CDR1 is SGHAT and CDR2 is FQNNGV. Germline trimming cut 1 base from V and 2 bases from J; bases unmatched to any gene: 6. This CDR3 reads CASSLGGAGGQETQYF. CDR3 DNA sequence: TGTGCCAGCAGCTTAGGCGGGGCGGGGGGACAAGAGACCCAGTACTTC.

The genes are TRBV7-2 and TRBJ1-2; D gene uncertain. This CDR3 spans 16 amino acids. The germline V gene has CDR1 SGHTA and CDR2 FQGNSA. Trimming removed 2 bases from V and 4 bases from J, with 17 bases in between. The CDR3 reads CASSLFAERFSYGYTF. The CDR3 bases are TGTGCCAGCAGCTTATTTGCAGAGCGTTTTTCCTATGGCTACACCTTC.

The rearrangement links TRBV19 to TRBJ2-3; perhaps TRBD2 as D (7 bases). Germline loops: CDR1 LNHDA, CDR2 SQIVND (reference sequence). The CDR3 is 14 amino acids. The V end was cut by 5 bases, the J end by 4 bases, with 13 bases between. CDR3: CASSGGGHADTQYF. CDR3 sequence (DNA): TGTGCCAGTAGTGGGGGGGGGCACGCAGATACGCAGTATTTT.

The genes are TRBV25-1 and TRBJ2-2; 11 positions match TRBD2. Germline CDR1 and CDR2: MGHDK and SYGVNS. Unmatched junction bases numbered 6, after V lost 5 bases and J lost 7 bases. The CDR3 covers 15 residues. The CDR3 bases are TGTGCCAGCAGTTTTAGCGGGGGGGCCATCGGGGAGCTGTTTTTT. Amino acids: CASSFSGGAIGELFF.

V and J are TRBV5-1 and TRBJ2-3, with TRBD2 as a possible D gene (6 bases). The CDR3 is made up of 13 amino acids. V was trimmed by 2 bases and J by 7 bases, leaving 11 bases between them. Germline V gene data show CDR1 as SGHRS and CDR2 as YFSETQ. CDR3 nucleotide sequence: TGCGCCAGCAGCTTAACTAGCCGCTATACGCAGTATTTT. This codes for CASSLTSRYTQYF.